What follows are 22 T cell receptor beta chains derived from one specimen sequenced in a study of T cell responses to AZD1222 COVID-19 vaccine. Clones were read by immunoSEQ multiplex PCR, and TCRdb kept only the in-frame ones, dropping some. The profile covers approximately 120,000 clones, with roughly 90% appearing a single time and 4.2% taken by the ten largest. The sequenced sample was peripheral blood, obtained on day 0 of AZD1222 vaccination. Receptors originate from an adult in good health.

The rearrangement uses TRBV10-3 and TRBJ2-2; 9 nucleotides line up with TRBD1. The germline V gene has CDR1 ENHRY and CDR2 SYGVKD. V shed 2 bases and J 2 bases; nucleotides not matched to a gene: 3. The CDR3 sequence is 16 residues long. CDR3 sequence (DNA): TGTGCCATCAGTGAGAAGGGACAGGGTAACACCGGGGAGCTGTTTTTT. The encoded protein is CAISEKGQGNTGELFF.

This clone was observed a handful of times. For the CDR3, the DNA is TGTGCCAGCAGTTTAGTAGGAACAGGCTACACCTTC. Translated, it gives CASSLVGTGYTF. The chain recombines TRBV12-3 or TRBV12-4 with TRBJ1-2; no clear D. With 1 base removed from V and 8 bases from J, the gap between germline ends came to 8 bases. The CDR3 consists of 12 residues.

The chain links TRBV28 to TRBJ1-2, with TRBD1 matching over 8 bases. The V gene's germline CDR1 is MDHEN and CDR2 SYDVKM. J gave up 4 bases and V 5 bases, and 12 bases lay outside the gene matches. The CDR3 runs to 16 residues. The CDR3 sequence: CASSEPGGNKGYGYTF. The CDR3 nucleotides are TGTGCCAGCAGTGAGCCAGGGGGCAATAAAGGCTATGGCTACACCTTC.

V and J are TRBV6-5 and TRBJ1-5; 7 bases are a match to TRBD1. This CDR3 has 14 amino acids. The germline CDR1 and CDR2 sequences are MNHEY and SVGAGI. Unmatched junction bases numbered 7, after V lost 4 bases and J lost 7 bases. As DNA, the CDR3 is TGTGCCAGCAGTTCCAGAGGGGGCGTACAGCCCCAGCATTTT. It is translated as CASSSRGGVQPQHF.

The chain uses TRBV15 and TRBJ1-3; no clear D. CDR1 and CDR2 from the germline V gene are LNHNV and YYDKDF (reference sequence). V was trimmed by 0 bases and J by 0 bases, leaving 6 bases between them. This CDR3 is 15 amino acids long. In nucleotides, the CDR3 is TGTGCCACCAGCAGAGACAGGAGCTCTGGAAACACCATATATTTT. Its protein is CATSRDRSSGNTIYF.

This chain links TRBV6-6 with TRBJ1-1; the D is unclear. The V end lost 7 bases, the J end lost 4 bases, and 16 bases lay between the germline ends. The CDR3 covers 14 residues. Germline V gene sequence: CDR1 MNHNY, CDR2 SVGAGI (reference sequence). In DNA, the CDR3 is TGTGCCAGCACCCTATCTACGGAGGGCACTGAAGCTTTCTTT. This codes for CASTLSTEGTEAFF.

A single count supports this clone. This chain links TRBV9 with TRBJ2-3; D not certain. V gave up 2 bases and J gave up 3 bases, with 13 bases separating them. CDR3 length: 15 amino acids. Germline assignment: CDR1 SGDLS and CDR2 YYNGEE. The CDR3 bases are TGTGCCAGCAGCGTGAGGCCGTTAGGAACAGATACGCAGTATTTT. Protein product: CASSVRPLGTDTQYF.

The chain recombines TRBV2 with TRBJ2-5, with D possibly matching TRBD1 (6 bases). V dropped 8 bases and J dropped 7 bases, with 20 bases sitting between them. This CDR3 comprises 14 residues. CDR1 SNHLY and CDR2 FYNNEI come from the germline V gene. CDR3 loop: CASANQGTRGTQYF. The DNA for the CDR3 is TGTGCCAGCGCCAATCAGGGGACCAGAGGGACCCAGTACTTC. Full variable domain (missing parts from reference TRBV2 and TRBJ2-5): EPEVTQTPSHQVTQMGQEVILRCVPISNHLYFYWYRQILGQKVEFLVSFYNNEISEKSEIFDDQFSVERPDGSNFTLKIRSTKLEDSAMYFCASANQGTRGTQYFGPGTRLLVL.

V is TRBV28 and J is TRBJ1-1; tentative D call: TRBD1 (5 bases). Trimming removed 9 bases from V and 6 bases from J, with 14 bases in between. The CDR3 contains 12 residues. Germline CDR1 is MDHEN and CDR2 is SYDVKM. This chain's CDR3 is CASRDRWAEAFF. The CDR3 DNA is TGTGCCAGTCGCGACAGATGGGCTGAAGCTTTCTTT.

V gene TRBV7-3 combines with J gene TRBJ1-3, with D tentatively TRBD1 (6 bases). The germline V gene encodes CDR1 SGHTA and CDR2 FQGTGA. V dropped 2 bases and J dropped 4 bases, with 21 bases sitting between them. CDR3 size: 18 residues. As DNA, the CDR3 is TGTGCCAGCAGCTTACGAGGATGGAACAGGGAAGGAGGAAACACCATATATTTT. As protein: CASSLRGWNREGGNTIYF.

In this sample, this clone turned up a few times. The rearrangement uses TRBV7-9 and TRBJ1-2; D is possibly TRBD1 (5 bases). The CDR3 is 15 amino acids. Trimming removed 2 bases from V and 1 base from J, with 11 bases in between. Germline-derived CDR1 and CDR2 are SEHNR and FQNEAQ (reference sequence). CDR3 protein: CASSLNSGLNYGYTF. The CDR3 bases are TGTGCCAGCAGCTTAAATTCAGGGCTTAACTATGGCTACACCTTC.

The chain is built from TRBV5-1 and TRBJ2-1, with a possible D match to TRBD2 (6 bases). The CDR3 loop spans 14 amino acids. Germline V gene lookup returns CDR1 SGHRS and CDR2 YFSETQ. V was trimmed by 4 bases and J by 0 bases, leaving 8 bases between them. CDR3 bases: TGCGCCAGCAGCGGCGGGGACTCCTACAATGAGCAGTTCTTC. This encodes CASSGGDSYNEQFF.

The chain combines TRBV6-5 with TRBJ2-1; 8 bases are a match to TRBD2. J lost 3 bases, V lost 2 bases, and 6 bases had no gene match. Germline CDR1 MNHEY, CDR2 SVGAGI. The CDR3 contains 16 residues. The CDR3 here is CASSYRIAGSYNEQFF. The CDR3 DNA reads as TGTGCCAGCAGTTACCGAATAGCGGGAAGCTACAATGAGCAGTTCTTC.

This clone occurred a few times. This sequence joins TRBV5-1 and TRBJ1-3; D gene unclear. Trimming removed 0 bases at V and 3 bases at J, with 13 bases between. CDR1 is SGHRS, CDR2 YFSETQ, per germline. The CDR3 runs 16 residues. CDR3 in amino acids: CASSLVGGNFGNTIYF. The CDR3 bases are TGCGCCAGCAGCTTGGTGGGTGGAAATTTTGGAAACACCATATATTTT.

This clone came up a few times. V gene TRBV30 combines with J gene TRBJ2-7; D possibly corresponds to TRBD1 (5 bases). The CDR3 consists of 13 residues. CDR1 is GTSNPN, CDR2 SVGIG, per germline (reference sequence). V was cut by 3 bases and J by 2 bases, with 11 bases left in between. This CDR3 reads CAWSLTEPYEQYF. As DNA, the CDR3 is TGTGCCTGGAGCCTGACAGAACCCTACGAGCAGTACTTC.

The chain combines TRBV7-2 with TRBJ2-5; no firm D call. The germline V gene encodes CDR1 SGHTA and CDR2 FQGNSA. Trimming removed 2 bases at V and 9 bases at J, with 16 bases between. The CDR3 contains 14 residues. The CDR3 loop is CASSLRPGYTSQYF. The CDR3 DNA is TGTGCCAGCAGCTTACGGCCAGGCTACACGTCCCAGTACTTC.

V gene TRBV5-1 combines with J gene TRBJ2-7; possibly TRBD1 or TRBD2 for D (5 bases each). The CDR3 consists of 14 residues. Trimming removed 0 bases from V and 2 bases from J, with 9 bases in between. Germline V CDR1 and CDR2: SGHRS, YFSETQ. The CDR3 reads CASSLGDGPYEQYF. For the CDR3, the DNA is TGCGCCAGCAGCTTGGGGGACGGACCCTACGAGCAGTACTTC.

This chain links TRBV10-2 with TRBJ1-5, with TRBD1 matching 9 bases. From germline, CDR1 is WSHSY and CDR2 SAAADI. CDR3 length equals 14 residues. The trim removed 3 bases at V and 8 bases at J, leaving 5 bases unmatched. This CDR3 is CASSEPGQGKPQHF. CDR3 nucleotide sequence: TGCGCCAGCAGTGAACCGGGACAGGGAAAGCCCCAGCATTTT.

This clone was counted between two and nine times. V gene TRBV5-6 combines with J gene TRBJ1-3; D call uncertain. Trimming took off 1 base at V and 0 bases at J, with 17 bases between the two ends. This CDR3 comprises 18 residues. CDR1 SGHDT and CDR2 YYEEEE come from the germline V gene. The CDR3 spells CASSLWLVRTPSGNTIYF. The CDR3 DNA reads TGTGCCAGCAGCTTGTGGTTAGTACGGACCCCCTCTGGAAACACCATATATTTT.

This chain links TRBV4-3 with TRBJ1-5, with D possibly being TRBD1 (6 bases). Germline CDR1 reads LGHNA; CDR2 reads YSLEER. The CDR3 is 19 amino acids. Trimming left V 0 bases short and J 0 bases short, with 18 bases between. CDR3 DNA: TGCGCCAGCAGCCAAGACCCCTTAGGGGGGCTGACTAGCAATCAGCCCCAGCATTTT. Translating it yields CASSQDPLGGLTSNQPQHF.

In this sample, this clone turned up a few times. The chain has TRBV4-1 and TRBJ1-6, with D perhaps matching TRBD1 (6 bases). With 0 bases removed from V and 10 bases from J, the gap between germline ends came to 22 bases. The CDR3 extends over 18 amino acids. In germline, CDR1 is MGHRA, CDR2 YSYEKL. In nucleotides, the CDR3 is TGCGCCAGCAGCCAAGATGCCGCGGGACAACCGGACTGGTCACCCCTCCACTTT. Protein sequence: CASSQDAAGQPDWSPLHF.

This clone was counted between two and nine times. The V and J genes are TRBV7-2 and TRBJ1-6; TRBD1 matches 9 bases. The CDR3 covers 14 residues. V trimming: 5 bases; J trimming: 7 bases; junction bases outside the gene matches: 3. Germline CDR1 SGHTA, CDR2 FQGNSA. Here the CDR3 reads CASSPGQGNSPLHF. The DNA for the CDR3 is TGTGCCAGCAGCCCCGGACAGGGGAATTCACCCCTCCACTTT. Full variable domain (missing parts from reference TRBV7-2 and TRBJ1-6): GAGVSQSPSNKVTEKGKDVELRCDPISGHTALYWYRQSLGQGLEFLIYFQGNSAPDKSGLPSDRFSAERTGGSVSTLTIQRTQQEDSAVYLCASSPGQGNSPLHFGNGTRLTVT.